This TCR beta chain appears in the sequencing data of a study of shared clonotypes between healthy human individuals. Study as a whole: CD4 naive and memory got three plates each, CD8 naive two, CD8 memory one.

In germline, CDR1 is MDHEN, CDR2 SYDVKM. V dropped 2 bases and J dropped 0 bases, with 11 bases sitting between them. The CDR3 consists of 16 residues. Sequencing used immunoSEQ multiplex PCR; TCRdb keeps in-frame clones, though not all of them. This table has millions of clones, around 94% appearing once. This receptor was obtained from a man in his late teens or twenties in good health. The rearrangement uses TRBV28 and TRBJ1-3, with D possibly matching TRBD1 (6 bases). The sequencing sample was made of naive CD4+ T cells sorted from blood. The subset is: CD45RA+ positively selected. CDR3 region: CASSLDRPRSGNTIYF. The CDR3 DNA reads TGTGCCAGCAGTTTAGACAGGCCTCGCTCTGGAAACACCATATATTTT.